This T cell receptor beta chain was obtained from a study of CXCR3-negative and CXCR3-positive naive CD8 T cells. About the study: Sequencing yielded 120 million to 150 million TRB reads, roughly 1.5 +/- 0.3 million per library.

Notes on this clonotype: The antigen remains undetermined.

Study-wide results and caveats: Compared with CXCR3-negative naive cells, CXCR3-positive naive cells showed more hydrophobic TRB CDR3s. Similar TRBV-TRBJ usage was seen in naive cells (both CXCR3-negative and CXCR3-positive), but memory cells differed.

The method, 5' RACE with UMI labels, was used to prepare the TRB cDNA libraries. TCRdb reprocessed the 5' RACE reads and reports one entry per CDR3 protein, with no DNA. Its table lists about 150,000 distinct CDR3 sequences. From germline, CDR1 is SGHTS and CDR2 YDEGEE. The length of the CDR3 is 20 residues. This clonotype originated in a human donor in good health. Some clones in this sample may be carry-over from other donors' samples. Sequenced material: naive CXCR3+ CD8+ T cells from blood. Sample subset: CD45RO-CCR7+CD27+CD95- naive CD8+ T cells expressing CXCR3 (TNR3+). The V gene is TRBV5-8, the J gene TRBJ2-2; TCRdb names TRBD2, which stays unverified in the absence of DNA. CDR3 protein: CASSFVRSVEAGHNTGELFF.